These 31 T cell receptor beta chains share one sample of origin, sequenced in a study of cytomegalovirus exposure and HLA in healthy donors (dated by TCRdb to about 2017). Library method: the immunoSEQ multiplex PCR assay. For the multiplex PCR, a mixture combining 60 forward primers for TCR Vbeta segments and 13 reverse primers for TCR Jbeta segments was used. This immuneACCESS table, as held by TCRdb, lists in-frame sequences with V and J called but not all clones. Of the missing ones, under half trace to an unresolved V gene in checked studies; the others have no known cause. The sample table holds roughly 250,000 clones, of which 80% were seen once. The ten largest clones add up to about 0.29% of the sample. Source material: PBMCs. The receptors were gathered from a girl aged 2 to 9 in good health and CMV-seronegative.

This chain uses TRBV27 with TRBJ1-6, with D perhaps matching TRBD1 (6 bases). The V and J ends lost 5 bases and 4 bases respectively, with 24 bases between them. Germline V gives CDR1 MNHEY, CDR2 SMNVEV (reference sequence). The CDR3 runs 19 residues. CDR3 DNA sequence: TGTGCCAGCAGTATACGAAGCCCCCGGGGGGCGTTTTATAATTCACCCCTCCACTTT. Translated: CASSIRSPRGAFYNSPLHF.

This sequence joins TRBV18 and TRBJ2-1; D is unresolved. The V gene's germline CDR1 is KGHSH and CDR2 LQKENI. The germline V and J ends were trimmed by 5 bases and 4 bases, with 15 bases remaining between them. CDR3 length: 15 amino acids. Written as DNA, the CDR3 is TGTGCCAGCTCAACCTCGAAAGTGGAGTACAATGAGCAGTTCTTC. It is translated as CASSTSKVEYNEQFF.

This clone was picked up a small number of times. V is TRBV5-1 and J is TRBJ2-1; D possibly corresponds to TRBD2 (5 bases). Germline V gene data show CDR1 as SGHRS and CDR2 as YFSETQ. With 5 bases removed from V and 0 bases from J, the gap between germline ends came to 12 bases. The CDR3 contains 15 residues. CDR3 nucleotides: TGCGCCAGCAGTCTGACTACAAGCTCCTACAATGAGCAGTTCTTC. This codes for CASSLTTSSYNEQFF.

The V and J genes are TRBV5-1 and TRBJ2-5; 11 positions agree with TRBD1. Looked up from germline, CDR1 is SGHRS and CDR2 is YFSETQ. Germline trimming cut 3 bases from V and 4 bases from J; bases unmatched to any gene: 8. The length of the CDR3 is 16 residues. CDR3 in amino acids: CASSWGQGVPPETQYF. The CDR3 region has the DNA TGCGCCAGCAGCTGGGGACAGGGGGTGCCCCCAGAGACCCAGTACTTC.

The rearrangement joins TRBV4-1 to TRBJ1-4; D unclear. The CDR3 has 14 residues. Trimming stripped 1 base from V and 2 bases from J, with 5 bases between. Germline V gene data show CDR1 as MGHRA and CDR2 as YSYEKL. The CDR3 DNA is TGCGCCAGCAGCCAAGGCCGGACTAATGAAAAACTGTTTTTT. Translation gives CASSQGRTNEKLFF.

This chain connects TRBV9 to TRBJ1-3; D is perhaps TRBD1 (5 bases). The CDR3 covers 15 residues. CDR1 is SGDLS, CDR2 YYNGEE, per germline. The V gene lost 0 bases and the J gene lost 0 bases, with 7 bases spanning the gap. In DNA form, the CDR3 reads TGTGCCAGCAGCGTAGAGGGGAACTCTGGAAACACCATATATTTT. Residues: CASSVEGNSGNTIYF.

The chain is built from TRBV2 and TRBJ1-5; D may be TRBD1 (6 bases). The CDR3 has 15 residues. The germline V gene encodes CDR1 SNHLY and CDR2 FYNNEI. V dropped 5 bases and J dropped 4 bases, with 15 bases sitting between them. Here the CDR3 reads CASSRDTNENQPQHF. The CDR3 DNA follows: TGTGCCAGCAGTCGGGACACCAATGAAAATCAGCCCCAGCATTTT.

This rearrangement joins TRBV7-9 to TRBJ2-7; TRBD2 matches 14 bases. Trimming at V came to 5 bases and at J to 2 bases, leaving 5 bases not matched to a gene. CDR1 and CDR2 from the germline V gene are SEHNR and FQNEAQ (reference sequence). CDR3 size: 16 residues. CDR3 DNA sequence: TGTGCCAGCAGCCGACTAGCGGGGGGGCCCGCCTACGAGCAGTACTTC. This codes for CASSRLAGGPAYEQYF.

The rearrangement links TRBV7-2 to TRBJ1-5; possible D gene TRBD1, 6 bases. Deletions cut 2 bases from V and 2 bases from J, with 16 bases between. Germline CDR1 is SGHTA and CDR2 is FQGNSA. The CDR3 has 17 amino acids. CDR3 DNA: TGTGCCAGCAGCTTAAGGTCAGGGGTTGTGGGCAATCAGCCCCAGCATTTT. Translating gives CASSLRSGVVGNQPQHF.

This clone was counted a single time. J is TRBJ2-7 and V is TRBV5-1, with TRBD2 as a possible D gene (6 bases). Germline V CDR1 and CDR2: SGHRS, YFSETQ. Trimming shortened V by 3 bases and J by 3 bases, and 10 bases separated the two germline ends. The CDR3 consists of 13 residues. CDR3 in amino acids: CASSSRGNYEQYF. DNA of the CDR3: TGCGCCAGCAGCTCCCGGGGGAACTACGAGCAGTACTTC.

For this clone: The junction departs from the called germline gene at one end, perhaps through a read error. CDR3 coding DNA: TGTGCCAGCAGTCTCCGGGTCGATAAGCACTTC. Translated, it gives CASSLRVDKHF. The chain employs TRBV28 and TRBJ2-7; no clear D gene. The CDR3 is made up of 11 amino acids. Germline loops: CDR1 MDHEN, CDR2 SYDVKM.

The rearrangement uses TRBV7-9 and TRBJ1-6; 7 positions agree with TRBD1. Germline trimming cut 5 bases from V and 10 bases from J; bases unmatched to any gene: 11. Germline lookup yields CDR1 SEHNR and CDR2 FQNEAQ (reference sequence). The CDR3 is 15 amino acids. The CDR3 protein is CASSPGTATKSPLHF. The CDR3 bases are TGTGCCAGCAGCCCCGGGACAGCCACAAAATCACCCCTCCACTTT.

This sequence joins TRBV19 and TRBJ2-7, with 8 positions matching TRBD1. CDR1 is LNHDA, CDR2 SQIVND, per germline (reference sequence). CDR3 length equals 15 residues. V shed 3 bases, J shed 5 bases, and the junction held 9 bases outside the gene matches. The CDR3 spells CASSISQGAADEQYF. In DNA form, the CDR3 reads TGTGCCAGTAGTATTAGCCAGGGGGCTGCGGACGAGCAGTACTTC.

V gene TRBV7-3 combines with J gene TRBJ2-6; possible D gene TRBD2, 5 bases. Germline V lookup: CDR1 SGHTA, CDR2 FQGTGA. V was clipped by 8 bases and J by 3 bases, with 17 bases between them. The CDR3 has 16 amino acids. The CDR3 sequence is CASGGHRAGGANVLTF. CDR3 nucleotide sequence: TGTGCCAGCGGAGGCCACCGTGCTGGTGGGGCCAACGTCCTGACTTTC.

The chain carries TRBV19 and TRBJ1-2; TRBD1 aligns across 10 bases. The CDR3 is made up of 15 amino acids. V shed 7 bases and J 7 bases; nucleotides not matched to a gene: 12. Germline CDR1 and CDR2: LNHDA and SQIVND (reference sequence). The chain's CDR3 is CASTAAGQGTSGYTF. CDR3 DNA sequence: TGTGCCAGTACCGCCGCGGGACAGGGGACGTCTGGCTACACCTTC.

The rearrangement uses TRBV7-9 and TRBJ1-6; D is perhaps TRBD1 (6 bases). Germline-derived CDR1 and CDR2 are SEHNR and FQNEAQ (reference sequence). With 2 bases removed from V and 3 bases from J, the gap between germline ends came to 17 bases. The CDR3 spans 18 residues. This CDR3 reads CASSLSEGTRDYNSPLHF. The CDR3 region has the DNA TGTGCCAGCAGCTTATCCGAGGGGACACGAGACTATAATTCACCCCTCCACTTT.

This sequence joins TRBV2 and TRBJ1-4; the D gene is possibly TRBD1 (5 bases). This CDR3 spans 14 amino acids. Germline loops: CDR1 SNHLY, CDR2 FYNNEI. Between the trimmed V and J ends, which lost 8 bases and 5 bases, there was a span of 15 bases. The CDR3 DNA reads as TGTGCCAGCCTGCGGGACGGAACCAATGAAAAACTGTTTTTT. Protein product: CASLRDGTNEKLFF.

The chain recombines TRBV6-5 with TRBJ2-7; 7 nucleotides match TRBD1. CDR1 is MNHEY, CDR2 SVGAGI, per germline. There are 13 residues in the CDR3. Germline trimming cut 4 bases from V and 3 bases from J; bases unmatched to any gene: 3. CDR3 amino acids: CASSSRQGYEQYF. The CDR3 DNA follows: TGTGCCAGCAGTTCCCGACAGGGCTACGAGCAGTACTTC.

The V gene is TRBV14, the J gene TRBJ1-4; D gene uncertain. The CDR3 is 15 residues long. From germline, CDR1 is SGHDN and CDR2 FVKESK. The V end lost 2 bases, the J end lost 6 bases, and 13 bases lay between the germline ends. This chain's CDR3 is CASSQIRTGDEKLFF. The CDR3 DNA follows: TGTGCCAGCAGCCAAATACGGACGGGAGATGAAAAACTGTTTTTT.

The chain uses TRBV5-1 and TRBJ2-1; D is possibly TRBD2 (6 bases). Trimming cost V 3 bases and J 2 bases, with 12 bases left between them. Per the germline V gene, CDR1 is SGHRS and CDR2 is YFSETQ. CDR3 length: 15 residues. The DNA for the CDR3 is TGCGCCAGCAGCTATGGAGGGGCCGCCTACAATGAGCAGTTCTTC. Translated: CASSYGGAAYNEQFF. The full variable domain, completed using reference TRBV5-1 and TRBJ2-1, is KAGVTQTPRYLIKTRGQQVTLSCSPISGHRSVSWYQQTPGQGLQFLFEYFSETQRNKGNFPGRFSGRQFSNSRSEMNVSTLELGDSALYLCASSYGGAAYNEQFFGPGTRLTVL.

The CDR3 sequence: CASSRETGDAGELFF. As DNA, the CDR3 is TGTGCCAGCTCACGGGAGACAGGGGATGCCGGGGAGCTGTTTTTT. This sequence joins TRBV18 and TRBJ2-2; 8 bases fit TRBD1. Germline CDR1 reads KGHSH; CDR2 reads LQKENI. With 4 bases clipped from V and 6 bases from J, the junction kept 7 bases outside the gene matches. The CDR3 runs 15 residues.

This sequence joins TRBV2 and TRBJ2-7; D perhaps matches TRBD2 (7 bases). Germline V CDR1 and CDR2: SNHLY, FYNNEI. Deletions cut 7 bases from V and 3 bases from J, with 19 bases between. This CDR3 comprises 15 residues. CDR3 nucleotides: TGTGCCAGCACCCCCGGTCGGGGGGCGTTCTACGAGCAGTACTTC. Encoded protein: CASTPGRGAFYEQYF.

The chain employs TRBV27 and TRBJ1-1, with D unresolved. CDR1 is MNHEY, CDR2 SMNVEV, per germline (reference sequence). The CDR3 runs to 15 residues. The V gene lost 3 bases and the J gene lost 0 bases, with 11 bases spanning the gap. The CDR3 loop reads CASSLKRNMNTEAFF. The CDR3 DNA reads TGTGCCAGCAGTTTGAAGAGGAACATGAACACTGAAGCTTTCTTT.

The rearrangement links TRBV28 to TRBJ1-5; 8 bases line up with TRBD1. V shed 3 bases, J shed 6 bases, and the junction held 7 bases outside the gene matches. The CDR3 has 15 amino acids. Germline V lookup: CDR1 MDHEN, CDR2 SYDVKM. CDR3 sequence (DNA): TGTGCCAGCAGTTTGTCCGACAGGGGCAGTCAGCCCCAGCATTTT. Its protein product is CASSLSDRGSQPQHF.

The CDR3: CASSRRGGGQPQHF. CDR3 nucleotides: TGTGCCAGCAGCCGAAGAGGGGGCGGTCAGCCCCAGCATTTT. J is TRBJ1-5 and V is TRBV5-6; 7 bases are shared with TRBD1. Germline values: CDR1 SGHDT, CDR2 YYEEEE. This CDR3 region has 14 residues. Unmatched junction bases numbered 7, after V lost 4 bases and J lost 6 bases. The whole variable domain, filled in from reference TRBV5-6 and TRBJ1-5, reads DAGVTQSPTHLIKTRGQQVTLRCSPKSGHDTVSWYQQALGQGPQFIFQYYEEEERQRGNFPDRFSGHQFPNYSSELNVNALLLGDSALYLCASSRRGGGQPQHFGDGTRLSIL.

This chain connects TRBV7-9 to TRBJ2-7, with TRBD1 matching over 7 bases. The CDR3 runs to 14 residues. V was pared by 3 bases and J by 4 bases, with 6 bases of the junction left unmatched. Germline V gives CDR1 SEHNR, CDR2 FQNEAQ (reference sequence). The CDR3 is CASSFGTVDYEQYF. The CDR3 nucleotides read TGTGCCAGCAGCTTTGGGACAGTCGATTACGAGCAGTACTTC.

The J gene is TRBJ1-3, the V gene TRBV19; a weak D match, TRBD1 (5 bases). CDR3 length equals 14 residues. Germline-derived CDR1 and CDR2 are LNHDA and SQIVND (reference sequence). V lost 5 bases and J lost 2, with 10 bases in between. CDR3 sequence reads: CASSERQPGNTIYF. Here the CDR3 DNA reads TGTGCCAGTAGTGAGAGACAGCCTGGAAACACCATATATTTT.

The chain links TRBV28 to TRBJ2-2, with 7 bases aligning to TRBD1. The CDR3 extends over 18 amino acids. Trimming at V came to 4 bases and at J to 1 base, leaving 12 bases not matched to a gene. Germline values: CDR1 MDHEN, CDR2 SYDVKM. The CDR3 coding sequence is TGTGCCAGCAGTTCATGTTTGGTAACAGGGGAGAACACCGGGGAGCTGTTTTTT. Translation: CASSSCLVTGENTGELFF. Full variable domain (rest looked up from reference TRBV28 and TRBJ2-2): DVKVTQSSRYLVKRTGEKVFLECVQDMDHENMFWYRQDPGLGLRLIYFSYDVKMKEKGDIPEGYSVSREKKERFSLILESASTNQTSMYLCASSSCLVTGENTGELFFGEGSRLTVL.

This rearrangement joins TRBV5-5 to TRBJ1-1; possible D gene TRBD1, 5 bases. Germline V gene lookup returns CDR1 SGHKS and CDR2 YYEKEE (reference sequence). There are 12 residues in the CDR3. V lost 8 bases, J lost 7 bases, and 15 bases lay in between. Written as DNA, the CDR3 is TGTGCCAGTGGGGGGATCAGAGATGAAGCTTTCTTT. Translation: CASGGIRDEAFF.

This chain links TRBV2 with TRBJ1-1; 8 nucleotides line up with TRBD1. This CDR3 spans 15 amino acids. CDR1 and CDR2 (germline): SNHLY, FYNNEI. The V segment lost 2 bases and the J segment 0 bases; nucleotides outside the gene matches: 2. The CDR3 sequence: CASSEQGAVNTEAFF. Here the CDR3 DNA reads TGTGCCAGCAGTGAACAGGGGGCAGTGAACACTGAAGCTTTCTTT.

This chain links TRBV5-1 with TRBJ2-1; the D gene is possibly TRBD1 (5 bases). Trimming removed 2 bases from V and 5 bases from J, with 14 bases in between. This CDR3 contains 15 residues. Germline V gene sequence: CDR1 SGHRS, CDR2 YFSETQ. The CDR3 coding sequence is TGCGCCAGCAGCTTAGGGGTATCCCCCAACAATGAGCAGTTCTTC. Amino acids: CASSLGVSPNNEQFF.